The 9 T cell receptor beta chains in this list originate from one sample, sequenced in a study of T cells in Graves' hyperthyroidism and ophthalmopathy. Amplification of TCR beta CDR3 regions was performed using RNA transcripts as template. HTBI primers drove first-round RT-PCR of the TCR CDR3. One entry per CDR3 protein results from TCRdb running MiXCR on the multiplex PCR reads. Of a few hundred thousand distinct CDR3 sequences listed, about 15% are singletons. Input material: blood. These receptors were taken from a woman between 40 and 55 years old with Graves' hyperthyroidism.

This clonotype was counted only a few times. This rearrangement joins TRBV7-3 to TRBJ2-2; D not certain. Germline V gives CDR1 SGHTA, CDR2 FQGTGA. V was shortened by 1 base and J by 3 bases, with 9 bases between the two germline ends. This CDR3 has 15 residues. The CDR3 reads CASSLMGGDTGELFF. CDR3 coding DNA: TGTGCCAGCAGCTTAATGGGTGGGGACACCGGGGAGCTGTTTTTT.

This clonotype was observed many times. The CDR3 region has the DNA TGCAGTGCTCCTGACGAACGACGGCATACTGAAGCTTTCTTT. Protein: CSAPDERRHTEAFF. The chain has TRBV20-1 and TRBJ1-1; D unclear. CDR3 length equals 14 residues. The V gene lost 5 bases and the J gene lost 5 bases, with 18 bases spanning the gap. CDR1 DFQATT and CDR2 SNEGSKA come from the germline V gene (reference sequence).

This clonotype was found many times. The chain combines TRBV3-1 with TRBJ2-5, with 9 bases identical to TRBD1. The V and J ends lost 1 base and 2 bases, in that order; junction bases with no gene match: 8. The CDR3 runs 17 residues. CDR1 LGHDT and CDR2 YNNKEL come from the germline V gene (reference sequence). The CDR3, as DNA: TGTGCCAGCAGCCAAGTCCTCGGGACAGGGATTCAAGAGACCCAGTACTTC. Protein: CASSQVLGTGIQETQYF.

The chain has TRBV13 and TRBJ1-6; 9 bases fit TRBD1. Germline V gene lookup returns CDR1 PRHDT and CDR2 FYEKMQ (reference sequence). CDR3 length: 14 residues. With V trimmed by 6 bases and J by 7 bases, 4 bases remained unmatched. In DNA form, the CDR3 reads TGTGCCAGCAGGCCTGACAGGGGGAATTCACCCCTCCACTTT. Its protein is CASRPDRGNSPLHF.

Comment on this clonotype: A much more abundant neighbour one base away suggests this may be a read error. The V gene is TRBV7-9, the J gene TRBJ2-7, with 7 positions matching TRBD1. Unmatched junction bases numbered 14, after V lost 4 bases and J lost 5 bases. Germline CDR1 SEHNR, CDR2 FQNEAQ (reference sequence). The CDR3 sequence is 16 residues long. The CDR3 is CASSSPQGQSSHEQYF. The CDR3 DNA reads TGTGCCAGCAGCTCCCCCCAGGGACAGAGTTCCCACGAGCAGTACTTC.

This clonotype was observed many times. The V and J genes are TRBV14 and TRBJ2-1; 7 positions match TRBD2. Germline trimming cut 3 bases from V and 4 bases from J; bases unmatched to any gene: 18. CDR1 is SGHDN, CDR2 FVKESK, per germline. The CDR3 runs to 19 residues. CDR3 amino acids: CASSQCPRGTKVEYNEQFF. Here the CDR3 DNA reads TGTGCCAGCAGCCAGTGTCCCCGCGGGACTAAAGTAGAATACAATGAGCAGTTCTTC.

The CDR3 loop reads CASRQRTGTGNTIYF. DNA of the CDR3: TGCGCCAGCAGGCAGAGGACAGGTACTGGAAACACCATATATTTT. The rearrangement uses TRBV4-3 and TRBJ1-3, with 7 nucleotides matching TRBD1. V trimming: 6 bases; J trimming: 2 bases; junction bases outside the gene matches: 7. The CDR3 is made up of 15 amino acids. Per the germline V gene, CDR1 is LGHNA and CDR2 is YSLEER.

This clonotype was recorded at least ten times. The V call is TRBV2, the J call TRBJ2-1; TRBD1 aligns across 7 bases. Germline CDR1 reads SNHLY; CDR2 reads FYNNEI. This CDR3 comprises 16 residues. With 10 bases clipped from V and 4 bases from J, the junction kept 16 bases outside the gene matches. CDR3 DNA sequence: TGTGCCACCGGGTGGACTGCACAGGGGATTTACAATGAGCAGTTCTTC. Protein product: CATGWTAQGIYNEQFF.

In its sample, this clonotype was seen many times. The CDR3 loop is CASSLRTGISILAKNIQYF. In DNA, the CDR3 is TGTGCCAGCAGTTTAAGAACAGGGATTTCGATACTAGCCAAAAACATTCAGTACTTC. V and J are TRBV28 and TRBJ2-4; a weak D match, TRBD1 (6 bases). Trimming cost V 2 bases and J 0 bases, with 20 bases left between them. CDR1 is MDHEN and CDR2 is SYDVKM in the germline V gene. The CDR3 totals 19 residues.